Detailed here is one TCR beta chain. Sequencing was performed with immunoSEQ multiplex PCR; in TCRdb, only in-frame clones are kept and a portion is missing. The sample holds approximately 2.5 million clones; approximately 90% are singletons and the top ten take under 0.15%. The CDR3 runs 18 residues. These data are taken from a study of shared clonotypes between healthy human individuals. The rearrangement links TRBV21-1 to TRBJ2-2; TRBD1 is taken as the D call from the table, unchecked against the DNA. TRBV21-1 is noted as a pseudogene. The sequence was collected from a man aged 18 to 30 in good health. The specimen was naive CD4+ T cells sorted from blood. The subset is: CD45RA+ positively selected. CDR3 sequence reads: CASSKALQTGVETGELFF. CDR3 in DNA: TGTGCCAGCAGCAAAGCGTTACAGACAGGGGTGGAGACCGGGGAGCTGTTTTTT.